The 25 T cell receptor beta chains below were found in one sample sequenced in a study of tissue T cells after allogeneic stem cell transplantation. Sequencing was performed with immunoSEQ multiplex PCR; in TCRdb, only in-frame clones are kept and a portion is missing. The data hold around 50,000 clones, with about three quarters observed a single time. Material: sorted cells pooled from one or two spleens. The receptor set was obtained from a pool of C57BL/6 mice in good health.

This clone was seen just once. The germline and genes are mouse ones. The read comes to an end 1 residue before the CDR3 does, leaving the germline J gene to fill in the end. The chain employs TRBV4 and TRBJ2-4; maybe TRBD2 (6 bases). Trimming pared 5 bases from V and 2 bases from J, leaving 8 bases between. CDR1 LGHDT and CDR2 YNNKQL come from the germline V gene (reference sequence). The CDR3 length is 13 residues. The CDR3 loop is CASSPGLQNTLYF. The covered CDR3 bases are TGTGCCAGCAGCCCGGGACTTCAAAACACCTTGTAC.

On this clone itself: The genes and germline here are from mouse. Read sequence stops 1 residue before the CDR3 end, and the germline J gene provides the missing end. This chain joins TRBV3 and TRBJ2-3; D remains ambiguous. The CDR3 extends over 13 amino acids. Trimming cost V 4 bases and J 0 bases, with 5 bases left between them. Germline CDR1 reads SNHLY; CDR2 reads FYNGKV (reference sequence). The CDR3 region is CASSSTSAETLYF. CDR3 DNA, as far as it was read: TGTGCCAGCAGCTCGACTAGTGCAGAAACGCTGTAT.

Details on this clone: Any gene name here is a mouse gene name. The sequenced fragment ends 1 residue before the CDR3 boundary, so the rest is inferred from the germline J gene. J is TRBJ2-7 and V is TRBV16, with 10 bases fitting TRBD2. Germline V gene lookup returns CDR1 SGHSA and CDR2 FRNQAP. J was trimmed by 9 bases and V by 5 bases; bases with no gene match: 4. The CDR3 contains 12 residues. The CDR3 sequence: CASSNWGGGQYF. CDR3 DNA, as far as it was read: TGTGCAAGCAGCAACTGGGGGGGAGGACAGTAC. Looking up the rest from reference TRBV16 and TRBJ2-7 gives the full variable domain: NAGVIQTPRHKVTGKGQEATLWCEPISGHSAVFWYRQTIVQGLEFLTYFRNQAPIDDSGMPKERFSAQMPNQSHSTLKIQSTQPQDSAVYLCASSNWGGGQYFGPGTRLTVL.

A single count supports this clone. The genes are named according to mouse. The CDR3 end lies 1 residue beyond the end of the read and is filled in from the germline J gene. The chain couples TRBV15 to TRBJ2-5; D is uncertain. CDR1 SGHND and CDR2 FRSKSL come from the germline V gene. Trimming removed 4 bases from V and 3 bases from J, with 8 bases in between. This CDR3 is 13 amino acids long. This CDR3 reads CASSSGYQDTQYF. The CDR3 bases that were read are TGTGCCAGCAGTTCGGGGTATCAAGACACCCAGTAC.

On this clone itself: Gene names are mouse gene names. Read data end 1 residue before the CDR3 end; the end is taken from the germline J gene. The same CDR3 is also encoded by other DNA sequences in this sample. The chain carries TRBV13-2 and TRBJ1-3; D unresolved. The V and J ends lost 2 bases and 1 base respectively, with 1 base between them. Germline V gene data show CDR1 as NNHNN and CDR2 as SYGAGS (reference sequence). The CDR3 extends over 12 amino acids. Incomplete CDR3 DNA: TGTGCCAGCGGTGAATCTGGAAATACGCTCTAT. Its protein is CASGESGNTLY. The whole CDR3 is CASGESGNTLYF.

To note about this clone: The listed genes are named as in mouse. Read data end 1 residue before the CDR3 end; the end is taken from the germline J gene. J is TRBJ1-1 and V is TRBV12-1; TRBD1 matches at 10 bases. Germline CDR1 and CDR2: SGHSN and HYEKVE. This CDR3 region has 14 residues. V dropped 2 bases and J dropped 5; count of bases not matched to a gene: 4. This chain's CDR3 is CASSRQGARTEVFF. CDR3 DNA, as far as it was read: TGTGCCAGCTCTCGACAGGGGGCGCGAACAGAAGTCTTC.

About this clone: The gene names given are mouse names. Read data end 1 residue before the CDR3 end; the end is taken from the germline J gene. The rearrangement links TRBV13-2 to TRBJ2-4, with TRBD2 matching over 12 bases. V lost 9 bases and J lost 1; bases outside the gene matches: 3. This CDR3 comprises 14 residues. Germline V CDR1 and CDR2: NNHNN, SYGAGS (reference sequence). The CDR3 loop reads CATRTGGGQNTLYF. CDR3 bases read: TGTGCCACTCGGACTGGGGGGGGTCAAAACACCTTGTAC.

Comment on this clone: Mouse gene names apply. The read comes to an end 1 residue before the CDR3 does, leaving the germline J gene to fill in the end. This chain uses TRBV12-2 with TRBJ2-1; D is ambiguous. The CDR3 covers 13 residues. CDR1 and CDR2 (germline): SGHLS, HYDKME. V was clipped by 4 bases and J by 1 base, with 7 bases between them. CDR3 loop: CASSSSNYAEQFF. The CDR3 bases that were read are TGTGCCAGCTCCTCCTCAAACTATGCTGAGCAGTTC.

For this clone: The gene symbols are mouse symbols. The CDR3 end is not reached by the read, which stops 1 residue before it; the germline J gene fills it in. V usage is TRBV20 and J usage is TRBJ1-2; the D is unclear. V lost 7 bases and J 0 bases, leaving 6 bases between the germline ends. This CDR3 is built from 11 residues. CDR1 and CDR2 from the germline V gene are GFQATS and STVNSAI. The DNA read from the CDR3 is TGTGGTGTTACGGCAAACTCCGACTACACC. Amino acids: CGVTANSDYT. The whole CDR3 sequence is CGVTANSDYTF.

Concerning this clone: Gene names are the mouse ones. Read coverage stops 1 residue before the CDR3 terminus; the germline J gene supplies the remainder. J is TRBJ2-1 and V is TRBV20; TRBD2 matches at 9 bases. The germline gives CDR1 GFQATS, CDR2 STVNSAI. The CDR3 length is 12 residues. V trimming: 5 bases; J trimming: 5 bases; junction bases outside the gene matches: 1. CDR3 loop: CGAGLGNAEQFF. The covered CDR3 bases are TGTGGTGCTGGACTGGGGAATGCTGAGCAGTTC.

For this clone: Gene names and germline refer to mouse. Sequencing ends 1 residue short of the CDR3 end; the germline J gene provides the rest. The chain couples TRBV16 to TRBJ2-4; 8 positions agree with TRBD2. Germline-derived CDR1 and CDR2 are SGHSA and FRNQAP. The V segment lost 3 bases and the J segment 0 bases; nucleotides outside the gene matches: 5. CDR3 length: 16 amino acids. Here the CDR3 reads CASSFRTGPSQNTLYF. The part of the CDR3 DNA that was read is TGTGCAAGCAGCTTCCGGACTGGGCCTAGTCAAAACACCTTGTAC.

This clone was seen only a few times. The listed genes are named as in mouse. The CDR3 goes on 1 residue after the read ends, and that part is filled in from the germline J gene. This chain connects TRBV13-3 to TRBJ2-7; D remains ambiguous. CDR3 length: 12 residues. CDR1 and CDR2 (germline): NNHDY, SYVADS. The ends were cut back, 1 base at V and 6 bases at J, with 8 bases in the middle. CDR3 bases read: TGTGCCAGCAGTGATCGGAGGGTTGAACAGTAC. This sequence encodes CASSDRRVEQY. Given in full, the CDR3 is CASSDRRVEQYF.

Regarding this clone: Mouse gene names and germline throughout. The read terminates 1 residue ahead of where the CDR3 ends, so the germline J gene completes it. The chain employs TRBV13-3 and TRBJ2-2; TRBD2 agrees at 11 bases. V trimming: 4 bases; J trimming: 0 bases; junction bases outside the gene matches: 2. CDR1 is NNHDY, CDR2 SYVADS, per germline. The CDR3 has 16 residues. The CDR3 spells CASSSGLGANTGQLYF. The CDR3 bases that were read are TGTGCCAGCAGTTCGGGACTGGGGGCAAACACCGGGCAGCTCTAC.

This clone was counted between two and nine times. The gene symbols are mouse symbols. The read stops 1 residue short of the end of the CDR3; the missing end is completed from the germline J gene. Other DNA sequences in this sample translate to the same CDR3. The rearrangement uses TRBV13-2 and TRBJ2-1, with 9 bases aligning to TRBD1. Germline V gene data show CDR1 as NNHNN and CDR2 as SYGAGS (reference sequence). V shed 5 bases, J shed 3 bases, and the junction held 3 bases outside the gene matches. CDR3 size: 14 residues. CDR3: CASGGGQGYAEQFF. The DNA read from the CDR3 is TGTGCCAGCGGGGGGGGACAGGGCTATGCTGAGCAGTTC.

As for this clone: Gene names and germline match the mouse. Read sequence stops 1 residue before the CDR3 end, and the germline J gene provides the missing end. The chain recombines TRBV13-2 with TRBJ1-1; 7 positions agree with TRBD1. V lost 0 bases, J lost 1 base, and 0 bases stayed unmatched. The V gene's germline CDR1 is NNHNN and CDR2 SYGAGS (reference sequence). The CDR3 extends over 14 amino acids. CDR3 bases read: TGTGCCAGCGGTGATGACAGGGGAAACACAGAAGTCTTC. Translation: CASGDDRGNTEVF. The CDR3 in its entirety is CASGDDRGNTEVFF.

On this clone itself: Gene names follow the mouse nomenclature. This CDR3 reads CASSPQGAGNTLYF. CDR3 bases read: TGTGCCAGCAGCCCACAGGGGGCTGGAAATACGCTCTAT. This rearrangement joins TRBV19 to TRBJ1-3, with 8 nucleotides matching TRBD1. The read stops 1 residue short of the end of the CDR3; the missing end is completed from the germline J gene. Germline V gene data show CDR1 as FNHDT and CDR2 as SITEND (reference sequence). With 5 bases clipped from V and 2 bases from J, the junction kept 3 bases outside the gene matches. The CDR3 has 14 amino acids.

For this clone: Gene names are mouse gene names. The CDR3 goes on 1 residue after the read ends, and that part is filled in from the germline J gene. The chain couples TRBV16 to TRBJ2-1; 9 positions agree with TRBD2. Germline values: CDR1 SGHSA, CDR2 FRNQAP. Trimming took 2 bases from V and 4 from J; bases not matched to a gene: 6. CDR3 size: 16 residues. The CDR3 bases that were read are TGTGCAAGCAGCTTACGTTCTGGGGGGGGTTATGCTGAGCAGTTC. This encodes CASSLRSGGGYAEQF. The CDR3 in full is CASSLRSGGGYAEQFF. The full variable domain, rest sourced from reference TRBV16 and TRBJ2-1, is NAGVIQTPRHKVTGKGQEATLWCEPISGHSAVFWYRQTIVQGLEFLTYFRNQAPIDDSGMPKERFSAQMPNQSHSTLKIQSTQPQDSAVYLCASSLRSGGGYAEQFFGPGTRLTVL.

As for this clone: Gene names are mouse gene names. The read ends 1 residue before the CDR3 terminus; that terminus is restored from the germline J gene. This chain connects TRBV1 to TRBJ1-4; maybe TRBD1 (6 bases). V was pared by 3 bases and J by 1 base, with 6 bases between. CDR3 length equals 14 residues. Looked up from germline, CDR1 is NSQYPW and CDR2 is LRSPGD (reference sequence). The sequenced CDR3 bases are TGCACCTGCAGTGCGGACAGTTCCAACGAAAGATTATTT. The encoded protein is CTCSADSSNERLF. The full CDR3 reads CTCSADSSNERLFF.

As regards this clone: Gene names follow the mouse nomenclature. The chain's CDR3 is CASTPGQGANERLFF. The DNA read from the CDR3 is TGTGCCAGCACCCCGGGACAGGGGGCGAACGAAAGATTATTT. The V call is TRBV3, the J call TRBJ1-4; 12 bases map to TRBD1. The read ends 1 residue early relative to the CDR3; the germline J gene fills the gap. Germline values: CDR1 SNHLY, CDR2 FYNGKV (reference sequence). Losses at the gene ends were 7 bases for V and 5 bases for J; bases not matched to a gene: 5. The CDR3 is made up of 15 amino acids.

As concerns this clone: The gene names given are mouse names. The observed sequence ends 1 residue before the CDR3 terminus, with the missing tail filled in from the germline J gene. V gene TRBV14 combines with J gene TRBJ2-5; the match to TRBD1 covers 9 bases. From germline, CDR1 is SGHDT and CDR2 FRDEAV. The CDR3 sequence is 13 residues long. With 2 bases clipped from V and 6 bases from J, the junction kept 1 base outside the gene matches. The CDR3 protein is CASSLDRGDTQYF. The CDR3 bases that were read are TGTGCCAGCAGTTTAGACAGGGGGGACACCCAGTAC.

Details on this clone: The genes are named according to mouse. The CDR3 end is not reached by the read, which stops 1 residue before it; the germline J gene fills it in. V usage is TRBV31 and J usage is TRBJ1-6; perhaps TRBD1 as D (6 bases). TRBJ1-6 is designated an ORF whose function remains uncertain. CDR1 GKSSPN and CDR2 SITVG come from the germline V gene. This CDR3 is built from 15 residues. V was clipped by 0 bases and J by 4 bases, with 10 bases between them. The CDR3 reads CAWSLGTPYNSPLYF. CDR3 bases read: TGTGCCTGGAGTCTAGGGACACCATATAATTCGCCCCTCTAC.

Comments on this clone: The listed genes are named as in mouse. The read ends 1 residue before the CDR3 terminus; that terminus is restored from the germline J gene. V and J are TRBV13-2 and TRBJ1-5; D might be TRBD1 (5 bases). The CDR3 runs 14 residues. V was trimmed by 2 bases and J by 1 base, leaving 7 bases between them. CDR1 is NNHNN, CDR2 SYGAGS, per germline (reference sequence). CDR3 bases read: TGTGCCAGCGGTGACAGGGAGAACAACCAGGCTCCGCTT. It translates to CASGDRENNQAPL. From start to end, the CDR3 is CASGDRENNQAPLF.

Comments on this clone: The genes are named according to mouse. The CDR3 goes on 1 residue after the read ends, and that part is filled in from the germline J gene. The rearrangement links TRBV5 to TRBJ1-1, with no clear D. This CDR3 has 14 amino acids. CDR1 is LGHNA, CDR2 YNLKQL, per germline (reference sequence). With 0 bases removed from V and 0 bases from J, the gap between germline ends came to 5 bases. CDR3 DNA (partial): TGTGCCAGCAGCCAAGAGGGGACAAACACAGAAGTCTTC. Amino acid sequence: CASSQEGTNTEVF. The complete CDR3 reads CASSQEGTNTEVFF.

Worth noting for this clone: The germline and genes are mouse ones. The missing CDR3 end, 1 residue past where the read stops, is filled in from the germline J gene. This chain connects TRBV29 to TRBJ2-5; D may match TRBD1 or TRBD2 (5 bases each). CDR1 and CDR2 (germline): MSHET, SYDVDS. There are 13 residues in the CDR3. Deletions cut 6 bases from V and 2 bases from J, with 9 bases between. Incomplete CDR3 DNA: TGTGCTAGCAGCCCCGGGGGCCAAGACACCCAGTAC. Translating gives CASSPGGQDTQY. The whole CDR3 protein reads CASSPGGQDTQYF.

As regards this clone: Gene names are mouse gene names. The CDR3 extends 1 residue past the end of the read, so its final part is completed from the germline J gene. The chain combines TRBV1 with TRBJ1-1; 7 nucleotides align to TRBD1. This CDR3 is built from 13 residues. J lost 1 base, V lost 5 bases, and 1 base had no gene match. Germline V gene sequence: CDR1 NSQYPW, CDR2 LRSPGD (reference sequence). Partial CDR3 DNA: TGCACCTGCAGTTACAGGGGGAACACAGAAGTCTTC. This codes for CTCSYRGNTEVF. The CDR3 in full is CTCSYRGNTEVFF.